Presented here are 12 T cell receptor beta chains from one specimen sequenced in a study of TIL therapy for anti-PD-1-resistant metastatic lung cancer. Sequencing used immunoSEQ v3. Some clones are missing from TCRdb's copy, which holds only in-frame ones; the method was immunoSEQ multiplex PCR. The sample lists some 13,000 clones; less than 70% were seen once. The time point denotes: pre-treatment sample, taken before nivolumab and TIL therapy. Most excised metastases sampled were pleural nodules or supraclavicular lymph nodes. The sample was tumor tissue, taken at baseline. The receptor set was obtained from a woman aged 25-80 years with non-small cell lung cancer.

The chain is built from TRBV2 and TRBJ2-7; 12 bases align to TRBD1. Trimming removed 10 bases from V and 6 bases from J; junction bases left unmatched: 10. Per the germline V gene, CDR1 is SNHLY and CDR2 is FYNNEI. The CDR3 runs 14 residues. The CDR3 nucleotides read TGTGCCACTACACCCGGGACAGGGGGCTCCGAGCAGTACTTC. Translating gives CATTPGTGGSEQYF.

V is TRBV9 and J is TRBJ2-1; 11 bases are a match to TRBD2. Trimming at V came to 1 base and at J to 8 bases, leaving 8 bases not matched to a gene. The CDR3 covers 16 residues. Germline V gene lookup returns CDR1 SGDLS and CDR2 YYNGEE. CDR3 DNA sequence: TGTGCCAGCAGCGTAACTAGCGGGAGATTCGAGGATGAGCAGTTCTTC. Translation gives CASSVTSGRFEDEQFF.

The chain is built from TRBV30 and TRBJ1-6, with no clear D. Germline V gene sequence: CDR1 GTSNPN, CDR2 SVGIG (reference sequence). V was trimmed by 5 bases and J by 5 bases, leaving 10 bases between them. The CDR3 consists of 13 residues. The CDR3 bases are TGTGCCTGGCGCTGGGAACATAATTCACCCCTCCACTTT. This gives the protein CAWRWEHNSPLHF.

The genes are TRBV14 and TRBJ1-2; D is undetermined. The germline V and J ends were trimmed by 0 bases and 2 bases, with 7 bases remaining between them. The germline V gene encodes CDR1 SGHDN and CDR2 FVKESK. The CDR3 runs 14 residues. The DNA of the CDR3 is TGTGCCAGCAGCCAAGAAGGACGGAACTATGGCTACACCTTC. Protein sequence: CASSQEGRNYGYTF.

The chain links TRBV10-3 to TRBJ2-2, with a weak D call TRBD2 (5 bases). This CDR3 is built from 14 residues. Trimming shortened V by 5 bases and J by 4 bases, and 11 bases separated the two germline ends. Per the germline V gene, CDR1 is ENHRY and CDR2 is SYGVKD. CDR3 DNA sequence: TGTGCCATCAGTCACACGGACTCCACCGGGGAGCTGTTTTTT. Residues: CAISHTDSTGELFF.

The V gene is TRBV18, the J gene TRBJ1-1; D may be TRBD1 (5 bases). CDR1 is KGHSH, CDR2 LQKENI, per germline. Trimming removed 3 bases at V and 4 bases at J, with 12 bases between. CDR3 length equals 14 residues. CDR3 protein: CASSPSGRGTEAFF. The CDR3 region has the DNA TGTGCCAGCTCACCCTCAGGGCGGGGCACTGAAGCTTTCTTT.

By sample share, this clone is medium-sized. V and J are TRBV5-1 and TRBJ1-2; D is possibly TRBD1 (6 bases). This CDR3 spans 13 amino acids. Germline-derived CDR1 and CDR2 are SGHRS and YFSETQ. Between the trimmed V and J ends, which lost 7 bases and 1 base, there was a span of 11 bases. The CDR3 loop is CASGDTINYGYTF. CDR3 DNA: TGCGCCAGCGGGGACACCATTAACTATGGCTACACCTTC.

The chain recombines TRBV5-4 with TRBJ2-3, with no clear D. V was pared by 2 bases and J by 4 bases, with 14 bases between. This CDR3 region has 15 residues. CDR1 and CDR2 (germline): SGHNT, YYREEE (reference sequence). The CDR3 DNA reads as TGTGCCAGCAGCTTCCTAAACCCGACTGCAGATACGCAGTATTTT. It is translated as CASSFLNPTADTQYF.

The chain has TRBV4-3 and TRBJ2-7; either TRBD1 or TRBD2 may supply D (6 bases each). The CDR3 runs 14 residues. The germline V and J ends were trimmed by 2 bases and 6 bases, with 14 bases remaining between them. Germline values: CDR1 LGHNA, CDR2 YSLEER. CDR3 in amino acids: CASSQRSGGGEQYF. CDR3 bases: TGCGCCAGCAGCCAAAGGAGCGGAGGGGGCGAGCAGTACTTC.

The chain is built from TRBV18 and TRBJ2-6, with TRBD1 matching over 8 bases. J lost 0 bases, V lost 4 bases, and 11 bases had no gene match. The CDR3 consists of 19 residues. CDR1 and CDR2 (germline): KGHSH, LQKENI. The CDR3 is CASSQFPGQVFSGANVLTF. The CDR3 DNA reads TGTGCCAGCTCACAATTTCCGGGACAGGTTTTCTCTGGGGCCAACGTCCTGACTTTC.

CDR3 DNA sequence: TGTGCCACCAGCAGAGAAGGGACTAGAACCAATGAGCAGTTCTTC. Its protein is CATSREGTRTNEQFF. V is TRBV15 and J is TRBJ2-1; 8 bases are shared with TRBD2. CDR1 is LNHNV, CDR2 YYDKDF, per germline (reference sequence). This CDR3 contains 15 residues. V gave up 0 bases and J gave up 6 bases; unmatched junction bases: 4.

This chain links TRBV6-5 with TRBJ1-2; possible D gene TRBD1, 5 bases. Germline CDR1 MNHEY, CDR2 SVGAGI. The CDR3 contains 14 residues. The V end was cut by 2 bases, the J end by 4 bases, with 11 bases between. CDR3 amino acids: CASSYGGYPYGYTF. The CDR3 DNA is TGTGCCAGCAGTTACGGGGGGTATCCCTATGGCTACACCTTC.